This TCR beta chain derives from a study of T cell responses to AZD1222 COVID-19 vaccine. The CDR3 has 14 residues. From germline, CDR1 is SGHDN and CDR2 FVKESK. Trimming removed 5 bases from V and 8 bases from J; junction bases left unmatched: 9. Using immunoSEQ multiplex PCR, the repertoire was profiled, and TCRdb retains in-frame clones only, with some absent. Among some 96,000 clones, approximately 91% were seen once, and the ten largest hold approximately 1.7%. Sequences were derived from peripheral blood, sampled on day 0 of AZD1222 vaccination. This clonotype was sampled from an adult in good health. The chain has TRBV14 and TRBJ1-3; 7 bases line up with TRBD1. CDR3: CASSEGQVFDTIYF. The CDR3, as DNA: TGTGCCAGCAGCGAAGGACAGGTCTTTGACACCATATATTTT.